This TCR beta chain was identified during a study of blood T cell repertoires in COVID-19 (dated by TCRdb to the early 2020s). Looking at the study overall: The collaborator samples originated in the United States, Italy and Spain and spanned the acute and convalescent phases of COVID-19. Where available, HLA class I and class II types were obtained from metadata supplied by the sample provider rather than from assay-based typing. Nearly every sample came with metadata listing a de-identified subject ID, COVID-19 status, age in years and sex. Samples came from the ongoing ImmuneRACE study (first 160 participants) plus 1,254 subjects from 6 global collaborators. The prospective study material was composed of cDNA or gDNA derived from T cells, B-cell-depleted T cells, or PBMCs. The dataset comprised deeply sampled blood TCRbeta repertoires from subjects exposed to, actively infected with, or recovered from COVID-19. A freely available public database, intended as a resource for researchers studying the immune response to SARS-CoV-2, is where the repertoires were released.

With regard to this clone: Which antigen it targets is not known. The record has no base qualities; no much larger clone is one base away.

Broad study findings and their caveats: The quantity of clinical and demographic metadata differed by source and by participant and was supplied without curation.

Whole blood was collected in K2EDTA tubes by collaborating institutions according to the institutions' own protocols. For TCRbeta analysis, collaborator samples were shipped as frozen whole blood, as isolated PBMCs, or as DNA extracted from either sample type. TCRbeta CDR3 regions were amplified from genomic DNA by means of the immunoSEQ Assay, a bias-controlled multiplex PCR. The study's processing was this. Nucleated cell counts per sample were estimated from amplification of reference gene primers within the assay. To quantify the absolute abundance of each unique TCRbeta CDR3 rearrangement, sequence reads were collapsed and filtered. Productive Simpson clonality was computed per sample as the square root of Simpson's diversity index over productive rearrangements. TCRdb re-hosts the immuneACCESS table, in-frame sequences only. Its copies lack some clones; in the studies checked, an unresolved V gene accounts for under half of them, and the cause for the rest is not known. That table gives V, J and clone size, and the DNA gave D and trimming. For this sample there are 25,000 to 30,000 clones; roughly 90% appear just once. Of the sample, around 6.2% is held by the ten largest clones.

Compared with germline, V lacks 5 bases and J lacks 3 bases; bases without a gene match: 15. CDR1 SGHTA and CDR2 FQGNSA are derived from the germline V gene. Including the terminal cysteine and phenylalanine, the CDR3 comprises 17 residues. The DNA shown is the 51-base CDR3, in frame from base 1. Sequences were obtained from peripheral blood. This clonotype was obtained from a human donor in a cohort sampled during active COVID-19. Recombination connected TRBV7-2 to TRBJ2-7; 8 nucleotides in the junction match TRBD2. The sequenced DNA is TGTGCCAGCAGCATCCTAATAGCGGGGCCGCAAAGCTACGAGCAGTACTTC. It is translated as CASSILIAGPQSYEQYF.